This T cell receptor (beta chain) was profiled in a study of T cell repertoires and Cas9 in healthy adults. Study-level information: Characterization of SpCas9-reactive CD4 and CD8 T cells covered multi-effector potency, cytotoxicity and lineage.

Overall study findings and caveats: SpCas9-reactive effector T cells were reportedly restrained in vitro by SpCas9-reactive regulatory T cells.

As concerns this clone: Antigen specificity is unknown.

Here immunoSEQ multiplex PCR was the method, and the copy in TCRdb shows in-frame clones only, minus some. The repertoire holds about 14,000 clones, 85% to 90% seen once, with about 1.6% in the top ten. The sample consisted of Tregs (CD4+, CD25+, CD127-, CD137-, CD154-) from PBMCs; culture status not recorded. The receptor was isolated from a human donor in good health.

The CDR3 loop is CASSQDLGMGAFF. The CDR3 DNA follows: TGTGCCAGCAGCCAAGATCTTGGGATGGGAGCTTTCTTT. The V gene is TRBV4-2, the J gene TRBJ1-1; D gene uncertain. This CDR3 region has 13 residues. V lost 0 bases to trimming and J lost 10 bases, with 12 bases between them. Germline values: CDR1 LGHNA, CDR2 YNFKEQ.